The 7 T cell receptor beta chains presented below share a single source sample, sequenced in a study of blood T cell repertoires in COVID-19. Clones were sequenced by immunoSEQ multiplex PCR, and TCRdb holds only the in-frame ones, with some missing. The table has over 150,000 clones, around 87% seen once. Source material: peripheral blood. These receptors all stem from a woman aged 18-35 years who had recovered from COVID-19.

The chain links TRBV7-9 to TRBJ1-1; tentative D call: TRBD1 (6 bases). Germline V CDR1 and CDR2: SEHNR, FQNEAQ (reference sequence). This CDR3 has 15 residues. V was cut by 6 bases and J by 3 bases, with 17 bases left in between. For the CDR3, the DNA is TGTGCCAGCAGGATCGAAAAAGGGGGGGACACTGAAGCTTTCTTT. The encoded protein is CASRIEKGGDTEAFF.

The CDR3 loop reads CASRDTLEAFF. As DNA, the CDR3 is TGTGCCAGCAGGGACACCCTAGAAGCTTTCTTT. The rearrangement links TRBV2 to TRBJ1-1; D is possibly TRBD1 (5 bases). Trimming stripped 6 bases from V and 8 bases from J, with 10 bases between. This CDR3 comprises 11 residues. The V gene's germline CDR1 is SNHLY and CDR2 FYNNEI. Combining the CDR3 with reference TRBV2 and TRBJ1-1 gives the whole variable domain EPEVTQTPSHQVTQMGQEVILRCVPISNHLYFYWYRQILGQKVEFLVSFYNNEISEKSEIFDDQFSVERPDGSNFTLKIRSTKLEDSAMYFCASRDTLEAFFGQGTRLTVV.

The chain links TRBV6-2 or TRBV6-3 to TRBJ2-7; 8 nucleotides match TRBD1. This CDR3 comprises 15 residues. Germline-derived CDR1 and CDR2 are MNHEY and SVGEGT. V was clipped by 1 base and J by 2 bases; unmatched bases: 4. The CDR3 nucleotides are TGTGCCAGCAGTTACTTAGGGACAGGTACCTACGAGCAGTACTTC. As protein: CASSYLGTGTYEQYF.

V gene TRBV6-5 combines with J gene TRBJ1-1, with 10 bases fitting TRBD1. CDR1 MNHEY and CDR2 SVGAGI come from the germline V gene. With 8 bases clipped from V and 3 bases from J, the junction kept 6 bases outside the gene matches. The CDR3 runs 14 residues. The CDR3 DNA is TGTGCCAGCCGGACAGGGGGGCGGGACACTGAAGCTTTCTTT. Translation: CASRTGGRDTEAFF.

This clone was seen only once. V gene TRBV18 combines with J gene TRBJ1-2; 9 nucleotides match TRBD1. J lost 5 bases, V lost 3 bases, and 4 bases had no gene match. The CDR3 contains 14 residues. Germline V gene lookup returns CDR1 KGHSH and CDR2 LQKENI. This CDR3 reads CASSPRQGDYGYTF. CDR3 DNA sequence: TGTGCCAGCTCACCCCGACAGGGGGATTATGGCTACACCTTC.

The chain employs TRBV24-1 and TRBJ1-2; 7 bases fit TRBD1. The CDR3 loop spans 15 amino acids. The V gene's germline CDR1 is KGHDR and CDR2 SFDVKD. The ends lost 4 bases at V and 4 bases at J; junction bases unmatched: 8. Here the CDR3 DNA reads TGTGCCACCAGTGACCGATCCCAGGGGGGCTATGGCTACACCTTC. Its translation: CATSDRSQGGYGYTF.

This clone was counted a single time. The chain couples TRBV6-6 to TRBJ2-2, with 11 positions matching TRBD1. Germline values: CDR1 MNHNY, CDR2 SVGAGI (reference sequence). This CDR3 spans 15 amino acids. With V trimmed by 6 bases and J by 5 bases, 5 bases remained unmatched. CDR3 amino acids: CASSWDRGGTGELFF. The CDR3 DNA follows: TGTGCCAGCAGCTGGGACAGGGGGGGGACCGGGGAGCTGTTTTTT.